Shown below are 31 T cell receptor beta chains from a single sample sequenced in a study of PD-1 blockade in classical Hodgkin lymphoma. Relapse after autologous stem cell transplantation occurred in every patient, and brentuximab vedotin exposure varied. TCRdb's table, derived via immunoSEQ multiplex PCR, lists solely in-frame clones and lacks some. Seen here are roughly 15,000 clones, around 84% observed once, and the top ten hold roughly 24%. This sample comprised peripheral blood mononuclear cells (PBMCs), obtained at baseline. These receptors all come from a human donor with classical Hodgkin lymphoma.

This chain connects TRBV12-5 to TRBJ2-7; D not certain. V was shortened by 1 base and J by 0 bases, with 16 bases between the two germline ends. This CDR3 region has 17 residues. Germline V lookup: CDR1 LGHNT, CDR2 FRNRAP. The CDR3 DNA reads TGTGCTAGTGGTTTGGACCCCTCCGGGCCTAGCTCCTACGAGCAGTACTTC. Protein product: CASGLDPSGPSSYEQYF. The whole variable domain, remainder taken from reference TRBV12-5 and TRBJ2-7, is DARVTQTPRHKVTEMGQEVTMRCQPILGHNTVFWYRQTMMQGLELLAYFRNRAPLDDSGMPKDRFSAEMPDATLATLKIQPSEPRDSAVYFCASGLDPSGPSSYEQYFGPGTRLTVT.

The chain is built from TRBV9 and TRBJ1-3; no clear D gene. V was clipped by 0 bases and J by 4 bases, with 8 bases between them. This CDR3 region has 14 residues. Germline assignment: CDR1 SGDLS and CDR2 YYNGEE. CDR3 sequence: CASSVEGSGNTIYF. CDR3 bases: TGTGCCAGCAGCGTAGAGGGATCAGGAAACACCATATATTTT.

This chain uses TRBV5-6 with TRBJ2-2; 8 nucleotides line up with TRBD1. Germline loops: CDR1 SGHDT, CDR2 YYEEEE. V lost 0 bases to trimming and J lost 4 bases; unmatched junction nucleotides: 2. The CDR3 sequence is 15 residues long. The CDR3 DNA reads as TGTGCCAGCAGCTTGGGCACAGGGGGCACCGGGGAGCTGTTTTTT. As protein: CASSLGTGGTGELFF.

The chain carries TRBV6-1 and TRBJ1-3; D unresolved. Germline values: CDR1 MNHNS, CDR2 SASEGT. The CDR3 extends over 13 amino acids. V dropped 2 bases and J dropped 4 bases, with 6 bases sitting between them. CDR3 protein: CASSEWFGNTIYF. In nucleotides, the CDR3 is TGTGCCAGCAGTGAATGGTTCGGAAACACCATATATTTT.

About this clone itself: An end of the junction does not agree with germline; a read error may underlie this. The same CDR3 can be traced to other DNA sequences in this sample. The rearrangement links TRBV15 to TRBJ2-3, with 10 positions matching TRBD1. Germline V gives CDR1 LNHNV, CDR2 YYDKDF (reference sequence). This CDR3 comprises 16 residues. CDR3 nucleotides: TGTGCCACCAGTAGAGATAGACAGGGGGCTACAGATACGCAGTATTTT. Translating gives CATSRDRQGATDTQYF.

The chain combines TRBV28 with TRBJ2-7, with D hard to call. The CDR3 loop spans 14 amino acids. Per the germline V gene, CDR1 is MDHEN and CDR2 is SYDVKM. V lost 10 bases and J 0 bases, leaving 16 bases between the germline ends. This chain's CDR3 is CATSMPPSSYEQYF. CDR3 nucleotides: TGTGCCACGTCCATGCCCCCGAGCTCCTACGAGCAGTACTTC.

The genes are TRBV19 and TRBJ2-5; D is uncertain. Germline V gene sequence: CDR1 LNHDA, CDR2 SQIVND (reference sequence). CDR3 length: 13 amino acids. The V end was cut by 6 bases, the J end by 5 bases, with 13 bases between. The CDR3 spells CASSPPNEETQYF. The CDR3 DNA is TGTGCCAGTAGCCCGCCTAACGAGGAGACCCAGTACTTC.

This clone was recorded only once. For the CDR3, the DNA is TGTGCCAGCAGCTTAGCGGGGGGGGAAACCCGATACGAGCAGTACTTC. Its translation is CASSLAGGETRYEQYF. The chain recombines TRBV7-8 with TRBJ2-7; TRBD2 agrees at 7 bases. Germline-derived CDR1 and CDR2 are SGHVS and FQNEAQ. Trimming cost V 0 bases and J 4 bases; bases outside gene matches: 9. The CDR3 spans 16 residues.

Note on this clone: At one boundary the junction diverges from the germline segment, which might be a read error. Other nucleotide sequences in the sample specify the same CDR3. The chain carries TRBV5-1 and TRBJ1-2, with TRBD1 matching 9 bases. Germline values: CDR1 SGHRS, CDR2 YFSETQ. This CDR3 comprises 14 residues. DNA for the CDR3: TGCGCTAGCAGTACCGGGACAGGGAGATATGGCTACACCTTC. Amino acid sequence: CASSTGTGRYGYTF. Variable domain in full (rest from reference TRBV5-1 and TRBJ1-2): KAGVTQTPRYLIKTRGQQVTLSCSPISGHRSVSWYQQTPGQGLQFLFEYFSETQRNKGNFPGRFSGRQFSNSRSEMNVSTLELGDSALYLCASSTGTGRYGYTFGSGTRLTVV.

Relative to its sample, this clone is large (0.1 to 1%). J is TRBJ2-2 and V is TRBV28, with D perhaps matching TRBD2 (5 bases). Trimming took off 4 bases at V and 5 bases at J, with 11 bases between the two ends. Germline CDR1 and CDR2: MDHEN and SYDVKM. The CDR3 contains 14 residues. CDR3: CASSWTSGTGELFF. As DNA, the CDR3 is TGTGCCAGCAGTTGGACTTCGGGGACCGGGGAGCTGTTTTTT.

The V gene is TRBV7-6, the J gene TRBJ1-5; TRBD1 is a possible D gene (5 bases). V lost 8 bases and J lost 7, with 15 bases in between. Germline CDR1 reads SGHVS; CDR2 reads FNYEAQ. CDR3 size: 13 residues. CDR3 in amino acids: CASGTGGNQPQHF. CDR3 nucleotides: TGTGCCAGCGGGACCGGAGGGAACCAGCCCCAGCATTTT.

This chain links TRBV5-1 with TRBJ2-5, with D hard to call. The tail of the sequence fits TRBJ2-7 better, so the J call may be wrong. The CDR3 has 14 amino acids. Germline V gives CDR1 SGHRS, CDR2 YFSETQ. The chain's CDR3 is CASSLEVFPYEQYF. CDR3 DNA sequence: TGCGCCAGCAGCTTGGAGGTGTTCCCCTACGAGCAGTACTTC.

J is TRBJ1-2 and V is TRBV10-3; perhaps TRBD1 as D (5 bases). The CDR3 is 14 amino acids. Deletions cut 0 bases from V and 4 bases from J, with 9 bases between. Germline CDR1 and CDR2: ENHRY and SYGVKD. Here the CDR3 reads CAISESGGGYGYTF. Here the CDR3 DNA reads TGTGCCATCAGTGAGTCTGGGGGGGGCTATGGCTACACCTTC.

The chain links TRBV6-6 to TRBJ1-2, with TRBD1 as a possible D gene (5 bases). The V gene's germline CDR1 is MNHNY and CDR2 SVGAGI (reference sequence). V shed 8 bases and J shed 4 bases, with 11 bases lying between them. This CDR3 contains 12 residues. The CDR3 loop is CASRDGIYGYTF. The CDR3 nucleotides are TGTGCCAGCCGGGACGGCATCTATGGCTACACCTTC.

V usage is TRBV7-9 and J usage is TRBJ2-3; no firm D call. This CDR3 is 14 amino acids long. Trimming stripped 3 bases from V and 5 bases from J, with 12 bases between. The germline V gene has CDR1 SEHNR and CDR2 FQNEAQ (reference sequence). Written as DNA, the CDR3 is TGTGCCAGCAGCTTTGGTTCAGACGGAGATACGCAGTATTTT. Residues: CASSFGSDGDTQYF.

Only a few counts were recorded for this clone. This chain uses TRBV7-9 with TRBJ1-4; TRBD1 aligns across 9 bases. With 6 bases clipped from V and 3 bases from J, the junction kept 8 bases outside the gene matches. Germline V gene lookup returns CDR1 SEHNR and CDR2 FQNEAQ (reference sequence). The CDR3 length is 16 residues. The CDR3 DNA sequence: TGTGCCAGCAGGGCCGGGACAGGGTCGCCTAATGAAAAACTGTTTTTT. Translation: CASRAGTGSPNEKLFF.

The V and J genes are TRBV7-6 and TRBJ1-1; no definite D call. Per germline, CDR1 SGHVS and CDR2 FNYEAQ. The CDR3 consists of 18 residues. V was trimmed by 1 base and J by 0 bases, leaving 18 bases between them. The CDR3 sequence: CASSLGLISGRMNTEAFF. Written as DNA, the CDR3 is TGTGCCAGCAGCTTAGGATTAATTAGTGGGCGCATGAACACTGAAGCTTTCTTT.

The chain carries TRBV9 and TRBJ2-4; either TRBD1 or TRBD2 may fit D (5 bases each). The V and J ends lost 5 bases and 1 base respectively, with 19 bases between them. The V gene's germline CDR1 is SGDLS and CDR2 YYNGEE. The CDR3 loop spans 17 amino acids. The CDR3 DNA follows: TGTGCCAGCAGTGCCTGGGGATCCGAGGGGGCCAAAAACATTCAGTACTTC. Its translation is CASSAWGSEGAKNIQYF.

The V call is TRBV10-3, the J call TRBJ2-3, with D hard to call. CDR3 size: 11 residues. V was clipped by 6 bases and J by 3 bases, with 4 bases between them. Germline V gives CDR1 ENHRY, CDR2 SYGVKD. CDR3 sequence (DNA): TGTGCCATCAGGGAAACAGATACGCAGTATTTT. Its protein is CAIRETDTQYF.

The DNA for the CDR3 is TGTGCCAGCAGCCAACTAGGGTGGCCCTACGAGCAGTACTTC. Translated: CASSQLGWPYEQYF. The V and J genes are TRBV14 and TRBJ2-7; no definite D call. Trimming left V 2 bases short and J 2 bases short, with 10 bases between. The CDR3 totals 14 residues. Germline V gene lookup returns CDR1 SGHDN and CDR2 FVKESK.

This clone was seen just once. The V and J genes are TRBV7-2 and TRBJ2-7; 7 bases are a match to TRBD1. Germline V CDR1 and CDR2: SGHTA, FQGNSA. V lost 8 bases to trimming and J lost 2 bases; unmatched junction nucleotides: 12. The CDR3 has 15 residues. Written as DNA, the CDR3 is TGTGCCAGCGCCTTAGTCGGGACAGCCACCTACGAGCAGTACTTC. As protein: CASALVGTATYEQYF.

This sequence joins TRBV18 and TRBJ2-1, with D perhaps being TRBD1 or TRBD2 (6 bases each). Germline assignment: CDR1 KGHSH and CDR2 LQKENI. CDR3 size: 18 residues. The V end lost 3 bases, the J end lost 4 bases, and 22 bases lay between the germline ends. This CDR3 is CASSPRPLGAGTYNEQFF. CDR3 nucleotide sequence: TGTGCCAGCTCACCCCGGCCCCTGGGGGCGGGGACATACAATGAGCAGTTCTTC. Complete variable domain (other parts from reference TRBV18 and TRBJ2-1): NAGVMQNPRHLVRRRGQEARLRCSPMKGHSHVYWYRQLPEEGLKFMVYLQKENIIDESGMPKERFSAEFPKEGPSILRIQQVVRGDSAAYFCASSPRPLGAGTYNEQFFGPGTRLTVL.

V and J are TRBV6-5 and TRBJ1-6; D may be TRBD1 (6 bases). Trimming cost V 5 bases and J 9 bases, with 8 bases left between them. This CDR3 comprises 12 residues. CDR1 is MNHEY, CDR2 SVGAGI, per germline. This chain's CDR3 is CASSTGSSPLHF. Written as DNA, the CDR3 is TGTGCCAGCAGTACAGGGAGTTCACCCCTCCACTTT.

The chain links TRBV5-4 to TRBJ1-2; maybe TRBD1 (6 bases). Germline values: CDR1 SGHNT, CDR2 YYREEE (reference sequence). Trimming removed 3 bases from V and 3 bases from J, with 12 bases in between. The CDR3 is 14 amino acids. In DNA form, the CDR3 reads TGTGCCAGCAGCTCCCAACAGGGTTACTATGGCTACACCTTC. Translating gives CASSSQQGYYGYTF.

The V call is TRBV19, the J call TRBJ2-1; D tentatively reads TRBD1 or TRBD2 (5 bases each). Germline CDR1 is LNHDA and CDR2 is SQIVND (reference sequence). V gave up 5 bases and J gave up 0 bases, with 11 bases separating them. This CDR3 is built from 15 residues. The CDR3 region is CASSVGTGSYNEQFF. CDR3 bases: TGTGCCAGTAGTGTCGGGACGGGCTCCTACAATGAGCAGTTCTTC.

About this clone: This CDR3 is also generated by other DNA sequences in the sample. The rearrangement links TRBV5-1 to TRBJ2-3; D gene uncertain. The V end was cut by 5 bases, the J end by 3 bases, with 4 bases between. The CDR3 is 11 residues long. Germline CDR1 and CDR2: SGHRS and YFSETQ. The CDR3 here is CASSSTDTQYF. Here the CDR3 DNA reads TGCGCCAGCAGTTCTACAGATACGCAGTATTTT.

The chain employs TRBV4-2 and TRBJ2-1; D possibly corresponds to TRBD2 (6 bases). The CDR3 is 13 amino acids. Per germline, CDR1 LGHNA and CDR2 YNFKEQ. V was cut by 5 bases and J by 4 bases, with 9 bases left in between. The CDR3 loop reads CASSASGYNEQFF. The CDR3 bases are TGTGCCAGCAGCGCAAGCGGGTACAATGAGCAGTTCTTC.

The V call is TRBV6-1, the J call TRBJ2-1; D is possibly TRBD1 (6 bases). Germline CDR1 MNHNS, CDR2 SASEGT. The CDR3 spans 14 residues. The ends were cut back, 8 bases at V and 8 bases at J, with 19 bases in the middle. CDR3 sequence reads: CASARDVGQYEQFF. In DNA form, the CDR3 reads TGTGCCAGCGCCCGGGACGTAGGACAGTATGAGCAGTTCTTC.

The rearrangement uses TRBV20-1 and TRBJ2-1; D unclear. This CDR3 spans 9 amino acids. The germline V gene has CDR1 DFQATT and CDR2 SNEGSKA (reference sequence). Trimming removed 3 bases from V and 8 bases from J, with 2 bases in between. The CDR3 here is CSARHEQFF. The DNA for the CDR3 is TGCAGTGCTAGGCATGAGCAGTTCTTC.

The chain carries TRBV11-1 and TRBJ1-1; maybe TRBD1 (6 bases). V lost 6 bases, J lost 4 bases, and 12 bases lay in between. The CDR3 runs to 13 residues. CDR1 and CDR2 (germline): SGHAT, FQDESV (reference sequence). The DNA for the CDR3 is TGTGCCAGCAGACAGCGAGGGGGCACTGAAGCTTTCTTT. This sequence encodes CASRQRGGTEAFF.

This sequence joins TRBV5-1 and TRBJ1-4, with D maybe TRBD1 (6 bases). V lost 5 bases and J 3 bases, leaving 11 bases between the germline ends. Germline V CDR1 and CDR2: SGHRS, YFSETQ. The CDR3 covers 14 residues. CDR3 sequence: CASRRGTANEKLFF. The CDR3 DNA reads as TGCGCCAGCAGAAGGGGGACGGCTAATGAAAAACTGTTTTTT.